One and the same sample provided the 22 T cell receptor beta chains below, sequenced in a study of post-analysis software for immune sequencing data. Study results and limitations: Compared with controls, patients had more of five or six TRBV segments, including TRBV5-6, TRBV5-1 and TRBV20-1.

What these receptors recognize is not known. Presence of unique molecular identifiers characterized the TCR beta cDNA libraries. TCRdb called the PCR reads again in MiXCR, with one record for every CDR3 protein. The sample records roughly 620,000 distinct CDR3 sequences, about 40% being singletons. The specimen sequenced was blood. These receptors came from a girl aged 10 to 17 with multiple sclerosis.

This clonotype was observed a few times. The chain carries TRBV29-1 and TRBJ1-5, with 7 bases identical to TRBD1. Germline V lookup: CDR1 SQVTM, CDR2 ANQGSEA. The CDR3 runs to 14 residues. The V gene end was trimmed by 7 bases and the J gene end by 7 bases; junction bases not matched to a gene: 13. CDR3 coding DNA: TGCAGCGCCTCGCGAGGGGGCGTCGGGCAGCCCCAGCATTTT. Its protein is CSASRGGVGQPQHF.

The chain is built from TRBV12-3 or TRBV12-4 and TRBJ2-1, with D perhaps TRBD2 (5 bases). CDR3 length: 13 residues. V was clipped by 10 bases and J by 1 base, with 11 bases between them. The CDR3 spells CATRGPSYNEQFF. The CDR3 DNA is TGTGCCACTCGCGGGCCGTCCTACAATGAGCAGTTCTTC.

The V gene is TRBV5-1, the J gene TRBJ1-1; 7 positions match TRBD1. V lost 1 base and J lost 6; bases outside the gene matches: 3. Germline assignment: CDR1 SGHRS and CDR2 YFSETQ. The CDR3 consists of 13 residues. CDR3 sequence (DNA): TGCGCCAGCAGCTTGCAGGGGGAGGCTGAAGCTTTCTTT. Protein sequence: CASSLQGEAEAFF. Full variable domain (rest looked up from reference TRBV5-1 and TRBJ1-1): KAGVTQTPRYLIKTRGQQVTLSCSPISGHRSVSWYQQTPGQGLQFLFEYFSETQRNKGNFPGRFSGRQFSNSRSEMNVSTLELGDSALYLCASSLQGEAEAFFGQGTRLTVV.

About this clonotype: At one of its ends the junction is not consistent with the germline gene, which may arise from a read error. The chain couples TRBV7-2 to TRBJ2-6; 8 bases agree with TRBD1. Per the germline V gene, CDR1 is SGHTA and CDR2 is FQGNSA. The CDR3 consists of 19 residues. CDR3 coding DNA: TGTGCCAGCAGCTTAGCCCCGGCCAGGGGGCGATCTGGGACCAACGTCCTGACTTTC. This translates into CASSLAPARGRSGTNVLTF.

The chain couples TRBV2 to TRBJ2-1; TRBD2 agrees at 11 bases. Trimming removed 3 bases from V and 9 bases from J; junction bases left unmatched: 10. The CDR3 runs 16 residues. From germline, CDR1 is SNHLY and CDR2 FYNNEI. The CDR3 reads CASSDGWLAGGSEQFF. The CDR3 coding sequence is TGTGCCAGCAGTGACGGTTGGCTAGCGGGGGGCAGTGAGCAGTTCTTC. The full variable domain, rest sourced from reference TRBV2 and TRBJ2-1, is EPEVTQTPSHQVTQMGQEVILRCVPISNHLYFYWYRQILGQKVEFLVSFYNNEISEKSEIFDDQFSVERPDGSNFTLKIRSTKLEDSAMYFCASSDGWLAGGSEQFFGPGTRLTVL.

The chain recombines TRBV4-1 with TRBJ1-1, with D possibly matching TRBD1 (5 bases). V lost 5 bases and J lost 2, with 18 bases in between. Germline V gene lookup returns CDR1 MGHRA and CDR2 YSYEKL. The CDR3 has 16 residues. In DNA, the CDR3 is TGCGCCAGCAGCGCCCGGGACTCCCGGCGTAACACTGAAGCTTTCTTT. This codes for CASSARDSRRNTEAFF.

CDR3 bases: TGTGCCATCGCCGAAAACTACGAGCAGTACTTC. This encodes CAIAENYEQYF. The chain carries TRBV10-3 and TRBJ2-7; D is uncertain. The CDR3 contains 11 residues. Trimming took 8 bases from V and 3 from J, leaving 8 bases between them. Germline loops: CDR1 ENHRY, CDR2 SYGVKD.

This clonotype has more than one count but fewer than ten. The chain links TRBV7-8 to TRBJ2-1; the match to TRBD2 covers 11 bases. Germline V gene data show CDR1 as SGHVS and CDR2 as FQNEAQ. The CDR3 covers 14 residues. The trim removed 5 bases at V and 7 bases at J, leaving 4 bases unmatched. CDR3 DNA sequence: TGTGCCAGCAGCAGAAGACTAGCGGGGAATGAGCAGTTCTTC. It yields the protein CASSRRLAGNEQFF.

V is TRBV5-6 and J is TRBJ2-4; TRBD1 agrees at 8 bases. The assigned J gene may be wrong: the sequence end matches TRBJ2-7 better. The CDR3 is 16 residues long. Germline values: CDR1 SGHDT, CDR2 YYEEEE. The CDR3 nucleotides are TGTGCCAGCAGCTCCAGCCTCAGGGGGCACCTTGTCGAGCAGTACTTC. Its translation is CASSSSLRGHLVEQYF.

This clonotype was counted between two and nine times. The V and J genes are TRBV12-3 or TRBV12-4 and TRBJ2-5, with D tentatively TRBD2 (6 bases). V lost 5 bases and J 7 bases, leaving 20 bases between the germline ends. The CDR3 totals 15 residues. CDR3 in DNA: TGTGCCAGCAGTCAACGACTAGTGAGGGATCTGACCCAGTACTTC. This codes for CASSQRLVRDLTQYF.

V and J are TRBV21-1 and TRBJ2-5; the D segment call TRBD1 is taken from the table without a DNA check. The end of the DNA is better explained by TRBJ2-7, so the J call may be wrong. TRBV21-1 represents a pseudogene. The CDR3 covers 17 residues. In DNA, the CDR3 is TGTGCCAGCAGCAAAGAAGGGCGGGGGTACATTTTCTACGAGCAGTACTTC. Translating gives CASSKEGRGYIFYEQYF.

This clonotype came up a few times. The chain employs TRBV12-3 or TRBV12-4 and TRBJ2-7; TRBD2 matches 9 bases. V lost 4 bases to trimming and J lost 2 bases; unmatched junction nucleotides: 12. There are 17 residues in the CDR3. The CDR3: CASSSIGGGRVTYEQYF. The CDR3 DNA is TGTGCCAGCAGTTCAATCGGTGGCGGGAGGGTAACCTACGAGCAGTACTTC.

There are a few counts of this clonotype. The chain couples TRBV6-5 to TRBJ1-4; D not resolved. The CDR3 is 15 residues long. Per the germline V gene, CDR1 is MNHEY and CDR2 is SVGAGI. V lost 0 bases to trimming and J lost 4 bases, with 9 bases between them. The CDR3 nucleotides are TGTGCCAGCAGTTACTCGGGCAGTCGTAATGAAAAACTGTTTTTT. Its protein product is CASSYSGSRNEKLFF.

This clonotype was detected a few times. V usage is TRBV6-1 and J usage is TRBJ2-3, with 11 bases identical to TRBD2. The V and J ends lost 7 bases and 0 bases, in that order; junction bases with no gene match: 12. Germline lookup yields CDR1 MNHNS and CDR2 SASEGT. The CDR3 sequence is 18 residues long. In nucleotides, the CDR3 is TGTGCCAGCACCAAACCCCTAGCGGGAGGTTCCAGCACAGATACGCAGTATTTT. Residues: CASTKPLAGGSSTDTQYF.

The chain uses TRBV5-1 and TRBJ2-1, with D maybe TRBD2 (6 bases). Germline CDR1 reads SGHRS; CDR2 reads YFSETQ. The ends were cut back, 0 bases at V and 8 bases at J, with 12 bases in the middle. This CDR3 has 14 amino acids. As DNA, the CDR3 is TGCGCCAGCAGCTTGGGGGACGGGAGAGATGAGCAGTTCTTC. This encodes CASSLGDGRDEQFF.

This sequence joins TRBV20-1 and TRBJ2-1, with D tentatively TRBD1 or TRBD2 (5 bases each). Trimming left V 4 bases short and J 6 bases short, with 10 bases between. The CDR3 length is 12 residues. CDR1 is DFQATT, CDR2 SNEGSKA, per germline (reference sequence). CDR3: CSATGTCNEQFF. CDR3 in DNA: TGCAGTGCTACCGGGACCTGCAATGAGCAGTTCTTC.

The chain links TRBV11-1 to TRBJ2-5; D perhaps matches TRBD2 (5 bases). The CDR3 has 20 residues. Trimming left V 5 bases short and J 5 bases short, with 33 bases between. Germline CDR1 SGHAT, CDR2 FQDESV (reference sequence). This chain's CDR3 is CASSTSHIGIGLWVAETQYF. CDR3 DNA sequence: TGTGCCAGCAGCACGAGTCATATCGGGATTGGGCTCTGGGTAGCGGAGACCCAGTACTTC.

This rearrangement joins TRBV12-3 or TRBV12-4 to TRBJ2-1, with unresolved D. The CDR3 consists of 13 residues. Trimming left V 7 bases short and J 4 bases short, with 11 bases between. The CDR3 here is CASTLSLYNEQFF. The CDR3 coding sequence is TGTGCCAGCACCCTCTCCTTATACAATGAGCAGTTCTTC.

A word on this clonotype: It may be a read error: a sequence one base away is much more abundant. The chain has TRBV20-1 and TRBJ2-1; D is perhaps TRBD2 (5 bases). The tail of the sequence fits TRBJ2-7 better, so the J call may be wrong. Germline values: CDR1 DFQATT, CDR2 SNEGSKA (reference sequence). The CDR3 length is 13 residues. The DNA for the CDR3 is TGCAGTGCTAGGGTAGCGACCTACAATGAGCAGTACTTC. Its protein is CSARVATYNEQYF.

V usage is TRBV12-3 or TRBV12-4 and J usage is TRBJ2-5, with TRBD1 identical over 8 bases. This CDR3 is built from 14 residues. The V gene end was trimmed by 6 bases and the J gene end by 3 bases; junction bases not matched to a gene: 6. CDR3 nucleotides: TGTGCCAGCAGGACGACAGGGGCGGAAGAGACCCAGTACTTC. Amino acids: CASRTTGAEETQYF.

This clonotype was detected only once. The chain has TRBV13 and TRBJ1-2; TRBD1 might be the D (5 bases). Trimming removed 3 bases at V and 0 bases at J, with 11 bases between. The CDR3 has 15 residues. Germline-derived CDR1 and CDR2 are PRHDT and FYEKMQ (reference sequence). The CDR3 region has the DNA TGTGCCAGCAGCTTGGGGGTTTGGGCTAACTATGGCTACACCTTC. This sequence encodes CASSLGVWANYGYTF.

The chain links TRBV5-6 to TRBJ2-5; 8 bases line up with TRBD1. The CDR3 contains 16 residues. The germline V gene encodes CDR1 SGHDT and CDR2 YYEEEE. After removal of 4 bases from V and 11 bases from J, the junction contained 19 bases not matched to a gene. The CDR3 DNA is TGTGCCAGCAGCCATATGGGGGCAGGGGGCTCGAGTGAGCAGTACTTC. Amino acids: CASSHMGAGGSSEQYF. The full variable domain, rest sourced from reference TRBV5-6 and TRBJ2-5, is DAGVTQSPTHLIKTRGQQVTLRCSPKSGHDTVSWYQQALGQGPQFIFQYYEEEERQRGNFPDRFSGHQFPNYSSELNVNALLLGDSALYLCASSHMGAGGSSEQYFGPGTRLLVL.